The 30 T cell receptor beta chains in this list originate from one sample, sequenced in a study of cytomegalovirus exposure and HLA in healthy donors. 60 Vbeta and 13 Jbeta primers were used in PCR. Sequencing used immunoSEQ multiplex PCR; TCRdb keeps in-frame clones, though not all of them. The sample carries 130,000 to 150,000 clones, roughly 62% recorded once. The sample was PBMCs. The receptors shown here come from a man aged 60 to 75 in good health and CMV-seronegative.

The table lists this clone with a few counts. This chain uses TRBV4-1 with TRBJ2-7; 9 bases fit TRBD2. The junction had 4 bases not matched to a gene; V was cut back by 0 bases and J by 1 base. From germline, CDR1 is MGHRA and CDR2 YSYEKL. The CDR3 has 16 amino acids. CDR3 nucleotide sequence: TGCGCCAGCAGCCAAGAGCTAGCGGGATTATCCTACGAGCAGTACTTC. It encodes CASSQELAGLSYEQYF.

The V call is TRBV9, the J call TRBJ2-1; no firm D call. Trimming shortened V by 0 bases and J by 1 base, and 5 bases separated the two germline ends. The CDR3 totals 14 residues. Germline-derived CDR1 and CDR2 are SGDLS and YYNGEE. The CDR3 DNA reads TGTGCCAGCAGCGTAGATAGTTCCTACAATGAGCAGTTCTTC. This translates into CASSVDSSYNEQFF.

The DNA for the CDR3 is TGTGCCAGCCTGTCCCCCGACAGGGGGCAGATTGGGCAGCCCCAGCATTTT. Translating it yields CASLSPDRGQIGQPQHF. The V and J genes are TRBV28 and TRBJ1-5, with TRBD1 identical over 10 bases. The junction had 17 bases not matched to a gene; V was cut back by 8 bases and J by 7 bases. The germline V gene has CDR1 MDHEN and CDR2 SYDVKM. This CDR3 is 17 amino acids long.

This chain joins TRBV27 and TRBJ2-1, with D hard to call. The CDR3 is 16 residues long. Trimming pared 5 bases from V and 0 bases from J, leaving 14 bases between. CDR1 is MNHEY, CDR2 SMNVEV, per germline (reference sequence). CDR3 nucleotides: TGTGCCAGCAGTCCTCACGGTTTAAGCTCCTACAATGAGCAGTTCTTC. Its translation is CASSPHGLSSYNEQFF.

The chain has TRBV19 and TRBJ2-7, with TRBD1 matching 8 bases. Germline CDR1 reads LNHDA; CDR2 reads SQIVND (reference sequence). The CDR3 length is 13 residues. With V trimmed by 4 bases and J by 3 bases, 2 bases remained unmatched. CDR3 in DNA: TGTGCCAGTAGTACGGGACAGGACTACGAGCAGTACTTC. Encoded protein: CASSTGQDYEQYF. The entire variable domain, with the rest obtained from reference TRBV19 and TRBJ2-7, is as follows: DGGITQSPKYLFRKEGQNVTLSCEQNLNHDAMYWYRQDPGQGLRLIYYSQIVNDFQKGDIAEGYSVSREKKESFPLTVTSAQKNPTAFYLCASSTGQDYEQYFGPGTRLTVT.

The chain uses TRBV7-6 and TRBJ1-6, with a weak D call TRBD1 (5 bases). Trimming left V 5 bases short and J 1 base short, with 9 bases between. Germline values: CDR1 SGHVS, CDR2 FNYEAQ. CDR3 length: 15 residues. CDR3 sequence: CASSRGRSYNSPLHF. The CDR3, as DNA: TGTGCCAGCAGCAGGGGCAGGTCCTATAATTCACCCCTCCACTTT.

The CDR3 loop is CASSYREMDEQYF. As DNA, the CDR3 is TGCGCCAGCAGCTACAGGGAAATGGACGAGCAGTACTTC. The rearrangement links TRBV5-1 to TRBJ2-7, with a possible D match to TRBD1 (6 bases). V was cut by 3 bases and J by 5 bases, with 12 bases left in between. CDR3 length equals 13 residues. Germline CDR1 reads SGHRS; CDR2 reads YFSETQ. Full variable domain (rest looked up from reference TRBV5-1 and TRBJ2-7): KAGVTQTPRYLIKTRGQQVTLSCSPISGHRSVSWYQQTPGQGLQFLFEYFSETQRNKGNFPGRFSGRQFSNSRSEMNVSTLELGDSALYLCASSYREMDEQYFGPGTRLTVT.

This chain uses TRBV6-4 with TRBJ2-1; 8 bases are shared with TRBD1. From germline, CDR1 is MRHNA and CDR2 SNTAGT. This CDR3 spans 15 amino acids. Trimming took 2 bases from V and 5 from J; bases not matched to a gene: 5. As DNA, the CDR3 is TGTGCCAGCAGTGACGCAGGGGGCAAGGACAATGAGCAGTTCTTC. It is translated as CASSDAGGKDNEQFF.

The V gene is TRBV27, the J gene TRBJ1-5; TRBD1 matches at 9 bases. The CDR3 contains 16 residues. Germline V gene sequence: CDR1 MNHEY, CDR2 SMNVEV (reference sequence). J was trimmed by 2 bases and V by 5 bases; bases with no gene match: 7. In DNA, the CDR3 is TGTGCCAGCAGTCCACAGGGGGCTTGGGGCAATCAGCCCCAGCATTTT. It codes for CASSPQGAWGNQPQHF.

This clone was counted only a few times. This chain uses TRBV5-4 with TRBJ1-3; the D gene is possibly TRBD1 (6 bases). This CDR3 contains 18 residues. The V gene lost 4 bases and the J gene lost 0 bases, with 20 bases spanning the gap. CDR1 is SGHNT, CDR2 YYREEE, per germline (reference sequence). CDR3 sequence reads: CASSPRLAGALSGNTIYF. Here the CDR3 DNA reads TGTGCCAGCAGCCCAAGGCTCGCGGGGGCCCTCTCTGGAAACACCATATATTTT. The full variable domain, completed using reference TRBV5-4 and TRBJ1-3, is ETGVTQSPTHLIKTRGQQVTLRCSSQSGHNTVSWYQQALGQGPQFIFQYYREEENGRGNFPPRFSGLQFPNYSSELNVNALELDDSALYLCASSPRLAGALSGNTIYFGEGSWLTVV.

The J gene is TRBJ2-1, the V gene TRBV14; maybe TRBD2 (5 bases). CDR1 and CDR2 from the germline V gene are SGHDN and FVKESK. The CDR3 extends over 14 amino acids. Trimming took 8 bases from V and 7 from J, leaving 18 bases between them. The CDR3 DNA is TGTGCCAGCGGATCTACTGAGGGAAATAATGAGCAGTTCTTC. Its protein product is CASGSTEGNNEQFF.

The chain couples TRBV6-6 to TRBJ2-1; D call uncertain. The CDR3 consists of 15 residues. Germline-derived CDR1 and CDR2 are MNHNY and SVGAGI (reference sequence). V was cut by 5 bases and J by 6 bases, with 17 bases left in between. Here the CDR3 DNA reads TGTGCCAGCAGTGCCCTGGGCCCCTTACTCAATGAGCAGTTCTTC. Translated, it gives CASSALGPLLNEQFF.

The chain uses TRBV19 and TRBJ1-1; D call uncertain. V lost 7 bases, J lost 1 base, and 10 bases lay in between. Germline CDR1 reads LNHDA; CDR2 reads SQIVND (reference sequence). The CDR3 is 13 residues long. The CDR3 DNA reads TGTGCCAGTAACTCGCAACCGAACACTGAAGCTTTCTTT. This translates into CASNSQPNTEAFF.

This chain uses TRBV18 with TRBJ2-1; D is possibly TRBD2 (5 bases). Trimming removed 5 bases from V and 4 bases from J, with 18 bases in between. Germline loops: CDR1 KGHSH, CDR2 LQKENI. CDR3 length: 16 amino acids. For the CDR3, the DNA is TGTGCCAGCTCAACGGGGTATCCCCAAAAGTACAATGAGCAGTTCTTC. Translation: CASSTGYPQKYNEQFF.

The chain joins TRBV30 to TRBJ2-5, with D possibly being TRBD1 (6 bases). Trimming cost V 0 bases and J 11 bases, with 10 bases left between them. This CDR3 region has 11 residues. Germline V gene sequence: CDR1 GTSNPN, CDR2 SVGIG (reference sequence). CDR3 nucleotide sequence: TGTGCCTGGAGTGTGGACAGCCCACAGTACTTC. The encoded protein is CAWSVDSPQYF. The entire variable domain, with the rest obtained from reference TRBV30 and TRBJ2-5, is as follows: SQTIHQWPATLVQPVGSPLSLECTVEGTSNPNLYWYRQAAGRGLQLLFYSVGIGQISSEVPQNLSASRPQDRQFILSSKKLLLSDSGFYLCAWSVDSPQYFGPGTRLLVL.

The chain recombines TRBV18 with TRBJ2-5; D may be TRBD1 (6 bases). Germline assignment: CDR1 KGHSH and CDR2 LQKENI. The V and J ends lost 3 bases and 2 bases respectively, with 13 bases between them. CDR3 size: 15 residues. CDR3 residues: CASSPGRGMQETQYF. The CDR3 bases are TGTGCCAGCTCACCCGGAAGGGGGATGCAAGAGACCCAGTACTTC. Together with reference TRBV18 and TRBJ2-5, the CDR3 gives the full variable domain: NAGVMQNPRHLVRRRGQEARLRCSPMKGHSHVYWYRQLPEEGLKFMVYLQKENIIDESGMPKERFSAEFPKEGPSILRIQQVVRGDSAAYFCASSPGRGMQETQYFGPGTRLLVL.

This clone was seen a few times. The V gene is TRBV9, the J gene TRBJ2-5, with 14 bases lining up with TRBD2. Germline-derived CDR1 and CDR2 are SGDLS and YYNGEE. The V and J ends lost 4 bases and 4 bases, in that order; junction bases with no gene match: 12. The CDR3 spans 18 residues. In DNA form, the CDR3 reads TGTGCCAGCAGCCCACGCGGGACTAGCGGGAGCCAGGGAGAGACCCAGTACTTC. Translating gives CASSPRGTSGSQGETQYF.

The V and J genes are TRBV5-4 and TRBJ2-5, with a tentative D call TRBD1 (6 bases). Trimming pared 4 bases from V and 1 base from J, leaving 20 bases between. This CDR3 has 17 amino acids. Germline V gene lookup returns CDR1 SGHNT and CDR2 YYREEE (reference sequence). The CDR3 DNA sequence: TGTGCCAGCAGCGACACCGGAGGACAGCTAGCCCAAGAGACCCAGTACTTC. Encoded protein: CASSDTGGQLAQETQYF.

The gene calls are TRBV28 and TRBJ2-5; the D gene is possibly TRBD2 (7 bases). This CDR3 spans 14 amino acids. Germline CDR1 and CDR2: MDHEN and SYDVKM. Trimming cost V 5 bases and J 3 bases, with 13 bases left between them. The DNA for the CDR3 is TGTGCCAGCAGTCCGGGGGGCAGGGAAGAGACCCAGTACTTC. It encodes CASSPGGREETQYF. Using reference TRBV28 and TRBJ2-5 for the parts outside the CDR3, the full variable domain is DVKVTQSSRYLVKRTGEKVFLECVQDMDHENMFWYRQDPGLGLRLIYFSYDVKMKEKGDIPEGYSVSREKKERFSLILESASTNQTSMYLCASSPGGREETQYFGPGTRLLVL.

DNA for the CDR3: TGTGCCAGCAGCGCTCGGGACAGGGTGAATTCACCCCTCCACTTT. Translated, it gives CASSARDRVNSPLHF. The genes are TRBV9 and TRBJ1-6; TRBD1 agrees at 9 bases. Unmatched junction bases numbered 5, after V lost 3 bases and J lost 7 bases. The germline gives CDR1 SGDLS, CDR2 YYNGEE. The CDR3 is 15 residues long.

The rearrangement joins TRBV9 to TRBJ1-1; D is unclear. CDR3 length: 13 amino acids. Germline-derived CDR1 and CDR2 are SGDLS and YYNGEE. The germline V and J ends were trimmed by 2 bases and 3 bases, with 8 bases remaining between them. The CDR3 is CASSVQPDTEAFF. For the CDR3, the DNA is TGTGCCAGCAGCGTTCAACCGGACACTGAAGCTTTCTTT.

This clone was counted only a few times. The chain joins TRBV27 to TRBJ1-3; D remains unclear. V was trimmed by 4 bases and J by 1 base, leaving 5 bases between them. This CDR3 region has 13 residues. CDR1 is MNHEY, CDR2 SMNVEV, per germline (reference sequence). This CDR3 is CASSSRSGNTIYF. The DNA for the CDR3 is TGTGCCAGCAGTTCCCGGTCTGGAAACACCATATATTTT.

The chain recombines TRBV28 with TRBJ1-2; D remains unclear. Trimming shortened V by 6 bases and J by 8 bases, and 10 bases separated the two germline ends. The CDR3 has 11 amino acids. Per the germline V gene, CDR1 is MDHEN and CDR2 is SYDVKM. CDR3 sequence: CASSGPRGYTF. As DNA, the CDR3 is TGTGCCAGCAGCGGTCCGCGGGGCTACACCTTC.

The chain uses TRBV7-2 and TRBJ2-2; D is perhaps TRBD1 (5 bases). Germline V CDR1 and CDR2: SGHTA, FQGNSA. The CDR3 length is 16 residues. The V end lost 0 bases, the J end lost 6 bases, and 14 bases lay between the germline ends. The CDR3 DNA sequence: TGTGCCAGCAGCTTAGCATTCCCAGGGTCAGCCGGGGAGCTGTTTTTT. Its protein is CASSLAFPGSAGELFF.

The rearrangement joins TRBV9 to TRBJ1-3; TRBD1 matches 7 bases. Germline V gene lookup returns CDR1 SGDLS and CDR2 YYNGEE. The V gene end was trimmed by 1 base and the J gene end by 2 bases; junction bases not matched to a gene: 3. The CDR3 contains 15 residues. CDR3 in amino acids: CASSVRQGAGNTIYF. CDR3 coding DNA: TGTGCCAGCAGCGTAAGGCAGGGGGCTGGAAACACCATATATTTT.

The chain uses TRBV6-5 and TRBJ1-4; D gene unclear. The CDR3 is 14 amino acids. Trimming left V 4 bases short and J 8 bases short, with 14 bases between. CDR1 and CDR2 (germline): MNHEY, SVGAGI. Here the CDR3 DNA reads TGTGCCAGCAGTTCCCGGATGGAGGAAGAAAAACTGTTTTTT. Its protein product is CASSSRMEEEKLFF.

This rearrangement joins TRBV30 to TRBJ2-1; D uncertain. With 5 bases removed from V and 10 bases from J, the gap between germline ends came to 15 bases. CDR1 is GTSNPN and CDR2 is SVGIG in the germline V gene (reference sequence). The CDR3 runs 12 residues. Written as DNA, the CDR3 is TGTGCCTGGTTCTCGATAGCCCAAGAGCAGTTCTTC. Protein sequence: CAWFSIAQEQFF.

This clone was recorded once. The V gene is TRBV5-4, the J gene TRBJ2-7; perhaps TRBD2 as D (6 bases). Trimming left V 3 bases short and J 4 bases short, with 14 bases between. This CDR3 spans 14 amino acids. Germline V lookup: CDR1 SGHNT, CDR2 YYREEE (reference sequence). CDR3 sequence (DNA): TGTGCCAGCAGCTCCGGACTATCATCTTACGAGCAGTACTTC. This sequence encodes CASSSGLSSYEQYF.

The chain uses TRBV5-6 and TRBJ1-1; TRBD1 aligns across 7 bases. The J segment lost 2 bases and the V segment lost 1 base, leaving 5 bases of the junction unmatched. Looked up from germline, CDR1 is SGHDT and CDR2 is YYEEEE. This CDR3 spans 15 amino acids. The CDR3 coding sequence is TGTGCCAGCAGCTTGCCAGGGGGAGATAACACTGAAGCTTTCTTT. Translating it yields CASSLPGGDNTEAFF.

The CDR3 here is CASSLTQGANQPQHF. DNA of the CDR3: TGTGCCAGCAGCTTGACTCAGGGGGCCAATCAGCCCCAGCATTTT. The V and J genes are TRBV5-6 and TRBJ1-5; 8 bases fit TRBD1. The length of the CDR3 is 15 residues. Germline loops: CDR1 SGHDT, CDR2 YYEEEE. J was trimmed by 3 bases and V by 1 base; bases with no gene match: 3.